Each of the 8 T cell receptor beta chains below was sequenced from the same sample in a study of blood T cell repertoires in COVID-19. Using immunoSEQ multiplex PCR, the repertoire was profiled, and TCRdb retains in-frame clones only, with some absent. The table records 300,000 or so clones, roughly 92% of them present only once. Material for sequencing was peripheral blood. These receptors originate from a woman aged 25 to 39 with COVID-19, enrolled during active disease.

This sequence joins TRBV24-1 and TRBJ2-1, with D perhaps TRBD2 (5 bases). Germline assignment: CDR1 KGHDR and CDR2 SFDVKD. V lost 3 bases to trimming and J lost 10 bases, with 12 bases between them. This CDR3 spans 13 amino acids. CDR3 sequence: CATSDPTRTEQFF. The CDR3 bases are TGTGCCACCAGTGATCCAACTAGAACCGAGCAGTTCTTC.

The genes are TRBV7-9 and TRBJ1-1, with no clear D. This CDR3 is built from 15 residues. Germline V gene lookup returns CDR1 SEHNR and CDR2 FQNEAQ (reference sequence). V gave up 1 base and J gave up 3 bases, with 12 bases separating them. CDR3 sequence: CASSLVAQVDTEAFF. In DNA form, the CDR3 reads TGTGCCAGCAGCTTAGTGGCGCAGGTGGACACTGAAGCTTTCTTT.

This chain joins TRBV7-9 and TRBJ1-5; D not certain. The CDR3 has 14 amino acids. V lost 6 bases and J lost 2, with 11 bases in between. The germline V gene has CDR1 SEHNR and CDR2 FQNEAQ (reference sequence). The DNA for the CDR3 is TGTGCCAGCAGTTCCGATTTAGGCAATCAGCCCCAGCATTTT. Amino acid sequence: CASSSDLGNQPQHF.

The CDR3, as DNA: TGTGCCAGCAGCTTAGCGCTTGGGGGAGGAAACACTGAAGCTTTCTTT. Translation: CASSLALGGGNTEAFF. This rearrangement joins TRBV7-9 to TRBJ1-1; maybe TRBD1 (5 bases). Trimming left V 0 bases short and J 2 bases short, with 13 bases between. CDR3 length: 16 residues. Germline-derived CDR1 and CDR2 are SEHNR and FQNEAQ (reference sequence).

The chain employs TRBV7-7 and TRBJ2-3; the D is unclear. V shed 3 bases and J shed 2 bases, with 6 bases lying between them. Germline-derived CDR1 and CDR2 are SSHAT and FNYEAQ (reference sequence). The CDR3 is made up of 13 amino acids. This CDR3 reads CASSFDTTDTQYF. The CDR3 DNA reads TGTGCCAGCAGCTTCGACACCACAGATACGCAGTATTTT.

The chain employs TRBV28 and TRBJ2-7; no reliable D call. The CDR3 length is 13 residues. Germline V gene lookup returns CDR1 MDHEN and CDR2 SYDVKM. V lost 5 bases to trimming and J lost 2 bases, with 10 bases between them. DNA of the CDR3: TGTGCCAGCAGTACCGGGTCCACCTACGAGCAGTACTTC. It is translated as CASSTGSTYEQYF.

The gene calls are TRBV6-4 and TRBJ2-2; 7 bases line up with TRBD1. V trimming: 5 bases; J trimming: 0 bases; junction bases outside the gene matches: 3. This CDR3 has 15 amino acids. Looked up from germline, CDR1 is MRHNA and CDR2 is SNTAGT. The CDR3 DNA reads TGTGCCAGCAGTCCGACAGGGACGAACACCGGGGAGCTGTTTTTT. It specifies CASSPTGTNTGELFF.

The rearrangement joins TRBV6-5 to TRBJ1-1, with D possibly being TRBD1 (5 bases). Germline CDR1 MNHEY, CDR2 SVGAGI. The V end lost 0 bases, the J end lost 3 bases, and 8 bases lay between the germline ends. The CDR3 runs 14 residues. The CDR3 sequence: CASSYSWGDTEAFF. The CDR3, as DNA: TGTGCCAGCAGTTACTCATGGGGGGACACTGAAGCTTTCTTT.